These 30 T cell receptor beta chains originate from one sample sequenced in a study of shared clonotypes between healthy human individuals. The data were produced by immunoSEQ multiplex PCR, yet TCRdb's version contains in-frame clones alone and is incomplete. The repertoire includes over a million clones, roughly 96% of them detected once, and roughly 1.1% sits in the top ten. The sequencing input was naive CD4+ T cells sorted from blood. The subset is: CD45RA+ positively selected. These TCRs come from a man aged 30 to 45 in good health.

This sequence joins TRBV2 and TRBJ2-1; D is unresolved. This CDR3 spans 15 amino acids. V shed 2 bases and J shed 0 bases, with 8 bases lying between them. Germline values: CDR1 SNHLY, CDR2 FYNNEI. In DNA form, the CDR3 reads TGTGCCAGCAGTGAACACCTCCTCTCCTACAATGAGCAGTTCTTC. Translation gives CASSEHLLSYNEQFF.

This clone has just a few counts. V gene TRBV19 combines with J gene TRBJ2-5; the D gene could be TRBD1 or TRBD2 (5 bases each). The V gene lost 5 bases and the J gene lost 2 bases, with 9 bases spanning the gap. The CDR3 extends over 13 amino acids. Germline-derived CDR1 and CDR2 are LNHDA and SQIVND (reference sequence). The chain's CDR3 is CASSQGRQETQYF. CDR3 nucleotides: TGTGCCAGTAGTCAGGGACGGCAAGAGACCCAGTACTTC.

CDR3 in amino acids: CASRIDKNQPQHF. The CDR3 bases are TGTGCCAGCAGGATAGACAAGAATCAGCCCCAGCATTTT. The rearrangement uses TRBV6-6 and TRBJ1-5; D remains ambiguous. CDR3 size: 13 residues. Germline CDR1 reads MNHNY; CDR2 reads SVGAGI (reference sequence). With 6 bases removed from V and 4 bases from J, the gap between germline ends came to 10 bases.

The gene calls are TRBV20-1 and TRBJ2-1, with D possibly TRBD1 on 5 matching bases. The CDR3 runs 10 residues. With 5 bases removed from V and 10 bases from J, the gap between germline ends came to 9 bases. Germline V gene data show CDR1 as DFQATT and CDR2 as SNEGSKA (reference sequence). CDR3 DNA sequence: TGCAGTGCTCTCTACAGGGAGCAGTTCTTC. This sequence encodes CSALYREQFF.

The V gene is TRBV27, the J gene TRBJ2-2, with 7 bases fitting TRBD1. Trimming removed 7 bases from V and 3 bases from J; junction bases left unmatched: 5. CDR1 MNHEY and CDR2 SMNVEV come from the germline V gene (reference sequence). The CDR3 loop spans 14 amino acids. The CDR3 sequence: CASMRTGYTGELFF. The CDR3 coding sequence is TGTGCCAGCATGCGGACAGGCTACACCGGGGAGCTGTTTTTT.

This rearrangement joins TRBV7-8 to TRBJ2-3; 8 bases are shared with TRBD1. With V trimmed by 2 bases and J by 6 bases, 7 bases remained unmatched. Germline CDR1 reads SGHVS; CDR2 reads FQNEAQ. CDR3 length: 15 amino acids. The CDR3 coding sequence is TGTGCCAGCAGCTTAAAGGCAGGGGGCGAGGATACGCAGTATTTT. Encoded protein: CASSLKAGGEDTQYF.

The CDR3 coding sequence is TGCGCCAGCAGCCGGGGTTGGGGGGCGACGAACACTGAAGCTTTCTTT. Its translation is CASSRGWGATNTEAFF. The J gene is TRBJ1-1, the V gene TRBV5-1, with D possibly TRBD1 on 6 matching bases. Trimming cost V 4 bases and J 1 base, with 17 bases left between them. Germline V lookup: CDR1 SGHRS, CDR2 YFSETQ. The CDR3 has 16 amino acids.

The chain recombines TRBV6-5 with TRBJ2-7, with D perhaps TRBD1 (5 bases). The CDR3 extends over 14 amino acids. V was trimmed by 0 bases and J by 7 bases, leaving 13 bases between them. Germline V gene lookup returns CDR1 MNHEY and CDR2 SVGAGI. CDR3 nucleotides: TGTGCCAGCAGTTACTCGACGGGCAGGGCTGAGCAGTACTTC. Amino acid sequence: CASSYSTGRAEQYF.

The CDR3 here is CASTLQGSDTQYF. The CDR3 DNA sequence: TGCGCCAGCACCCTTCAGGGCTCAGATACGCAGTATTTT. The chain links TRBV5-1 to TRBJ2-3; TRBD1 might be the D (5 bases). Trimming pared 6 bases from V and 4 bases from J, leaving 12 bases between. Germline V gene sequence: CDR1 SGHRS, CDR2 YFSETQ. The CDR3 sequence is 13 residues long. The entire variable domain, with the rest obtained from reference TRBV5-1 and TRBJ2-3, is as follows: KAGVTQTPRYLIKTRGQQVTLSCSPISGHRSVSWYQQTPGQGLQFLFEYFSETQRNKGNFPGRFSGRQFSNSRSEMNVSTLELGDSALYLCASTLQGSDTQYFGPGTRLTVL.

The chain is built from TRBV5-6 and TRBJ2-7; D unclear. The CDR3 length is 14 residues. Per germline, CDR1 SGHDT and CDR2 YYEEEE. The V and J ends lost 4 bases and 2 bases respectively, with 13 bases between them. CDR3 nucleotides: TGTGCCAGCAGCCTTCGTCTGAGGACCTACGAGCAGTACTTC. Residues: CASSLRLRTYEQYF.

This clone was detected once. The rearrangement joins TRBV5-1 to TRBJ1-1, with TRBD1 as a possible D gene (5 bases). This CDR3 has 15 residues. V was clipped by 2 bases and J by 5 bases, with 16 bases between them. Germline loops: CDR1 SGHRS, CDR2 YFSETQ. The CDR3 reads CASSFPTGLSTEAFF. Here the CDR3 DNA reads TGCGCCAGCAGCTTTCCAACAGGCCTATCTACTGAAGCTTTCTTT. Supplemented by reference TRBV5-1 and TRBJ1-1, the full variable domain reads KAGVTQTPRYLIKTRGQQVTLSCSPISGHRSVSWYQQTPGQGLQFLFEYFSETQRNKGNFPGRFSGRQFSNSRSEMNVSTLELGDSALYLCASSFPTGLSTEAFFGQGTRLTVV.

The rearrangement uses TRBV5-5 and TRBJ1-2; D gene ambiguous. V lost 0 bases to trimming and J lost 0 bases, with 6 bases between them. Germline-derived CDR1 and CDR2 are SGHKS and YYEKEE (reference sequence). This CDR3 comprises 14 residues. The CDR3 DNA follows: TGTGCCAGCAGCTTGGAGTTCGCTAACTATGGCTACACCTTC. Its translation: CASSLEFANYGYTF.

CDR3 sequence reads: CASSRTGVNQPQHF. In DNA form, the CDR3 reads TGTGCCAGCAGTCGGACAGGGGTAAATCAGCCCCAGCATTTT. V gene TRBV27 combines with J gene TRBJ1-5, with 9 bases fitting TRBD1. Per germline, CDR1 MNHEY and CDR2 SMNVEV (reference sequence). The CDR3 length is 14 residues. V gave up 5 bases and J gave up 4 bases; unmatched junction bases: 3.

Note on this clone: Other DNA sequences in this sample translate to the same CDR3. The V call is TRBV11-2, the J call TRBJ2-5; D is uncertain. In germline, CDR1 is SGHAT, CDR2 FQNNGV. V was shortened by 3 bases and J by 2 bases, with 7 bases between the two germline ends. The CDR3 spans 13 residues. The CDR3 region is CASSFRGQETQYF. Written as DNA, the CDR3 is TGTGCCAGCAGCTTCCGCGGACAAGAGACCCAGTACTTC. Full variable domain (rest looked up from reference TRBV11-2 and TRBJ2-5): EAGVAQSPRYKIIEKRQSVAFWCNPISGHATLYWYQQILGQGPKLLIQFQNNGVVDDSQLPKDRFSAERLKGVDSTLKIQPAKLEDSAVYLCASSFRGQETQYFGPGTRLLVL.

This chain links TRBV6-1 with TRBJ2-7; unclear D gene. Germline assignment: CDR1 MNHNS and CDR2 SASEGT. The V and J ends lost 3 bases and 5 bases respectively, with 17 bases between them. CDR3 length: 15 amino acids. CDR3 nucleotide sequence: TGTGCCAGCAGTGACTGGTTTCCCACTCTAAACGAGCAGTACTTC. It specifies CASSDWFPTLNEQYF.

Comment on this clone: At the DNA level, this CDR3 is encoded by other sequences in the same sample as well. The DNA for the CDR3 is TGTGCCAGCAGCTTAGGAAGCCTTAACAATGAGCAGTTCTTC. Translation: CASSLGSLNNEQFF. The chain has TRBV7-2 and TRBJ2-1; no reliable D call. The V gene lost 1 base and the J gene lost 5 bases, with 9 bases spanning the gap. Germline values: CDR1 SGHTA, CDR2 FQGNSA. This CDR3 spans 14 amino acids.

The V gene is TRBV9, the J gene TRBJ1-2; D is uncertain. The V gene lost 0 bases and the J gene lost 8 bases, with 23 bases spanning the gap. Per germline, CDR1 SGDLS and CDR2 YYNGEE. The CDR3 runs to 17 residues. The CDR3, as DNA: TGTGCCAGCAGCGTAGGCCGGGTTCCACCACACCAAACGGGCTACACCTTC. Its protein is CASSVGRVPPHQTGYTF.

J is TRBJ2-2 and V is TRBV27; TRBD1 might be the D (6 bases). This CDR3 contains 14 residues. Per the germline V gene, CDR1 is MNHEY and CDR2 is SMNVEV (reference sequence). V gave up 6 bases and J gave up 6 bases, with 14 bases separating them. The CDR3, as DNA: TGTGCCAGCAGGAAGGTACAGGGCCCCGGGGAGCTGTTTTTT. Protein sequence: CASRKVQGPGELFF.

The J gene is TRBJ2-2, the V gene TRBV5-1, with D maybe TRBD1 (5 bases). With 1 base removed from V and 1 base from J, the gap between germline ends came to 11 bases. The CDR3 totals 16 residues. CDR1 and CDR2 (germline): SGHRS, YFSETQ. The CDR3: CASSLYGAGNTGELFF. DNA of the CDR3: TGCGCCAGCAGCTTGTATGGGGCCGGGAACACCGGGGAGCTGTTTTTT.

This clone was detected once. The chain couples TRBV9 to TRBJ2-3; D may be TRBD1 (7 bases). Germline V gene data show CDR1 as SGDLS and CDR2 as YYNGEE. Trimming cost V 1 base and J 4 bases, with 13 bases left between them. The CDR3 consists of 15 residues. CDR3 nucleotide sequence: TGTGCCAGCAGCGTATTTCGGGGGACAGCAGATACGCAGTATTTT. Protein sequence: CASSVFRGTADTQYF.

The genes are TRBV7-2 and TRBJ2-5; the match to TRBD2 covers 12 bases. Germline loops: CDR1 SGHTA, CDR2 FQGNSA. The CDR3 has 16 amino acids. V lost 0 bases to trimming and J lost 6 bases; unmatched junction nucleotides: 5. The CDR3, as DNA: TGTGCCAGCAGCTTAGCGGCGACTAGCGGGAGTAAGACCCAGTACTTC. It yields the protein CASSLAATSGSKTQYF.

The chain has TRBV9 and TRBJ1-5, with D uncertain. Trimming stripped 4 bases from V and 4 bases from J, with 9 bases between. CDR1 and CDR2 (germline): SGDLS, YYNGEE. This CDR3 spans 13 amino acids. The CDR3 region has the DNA TGTGCCAGCAGCCCCCGGTTGAATCAGCCCCAGCATTTT. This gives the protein CASSPRLNQPQHF.

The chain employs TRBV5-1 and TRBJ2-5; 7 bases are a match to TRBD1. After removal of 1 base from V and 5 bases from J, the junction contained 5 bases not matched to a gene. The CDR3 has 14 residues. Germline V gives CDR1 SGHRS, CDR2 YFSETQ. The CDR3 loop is CASSLRGGIETQYF. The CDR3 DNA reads TGCGCCAGCAGCTTGCGAGGGGGCATCGAGACCCAGTACTTC.

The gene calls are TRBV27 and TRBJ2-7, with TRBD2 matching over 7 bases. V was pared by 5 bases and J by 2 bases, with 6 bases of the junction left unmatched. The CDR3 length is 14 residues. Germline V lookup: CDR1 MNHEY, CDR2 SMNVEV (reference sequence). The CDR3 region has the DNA TGTGCCAGCAGTGTCGTCCGGGGGGCCTACGAGCAGTACTTC. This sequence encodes CASSVVRGAYEQYF.

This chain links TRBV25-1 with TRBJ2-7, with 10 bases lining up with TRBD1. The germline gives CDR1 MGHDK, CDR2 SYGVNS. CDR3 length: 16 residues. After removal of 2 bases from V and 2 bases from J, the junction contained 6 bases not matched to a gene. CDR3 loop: CASSERTGTGAYEQYF. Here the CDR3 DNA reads TGTGCCAGCAGTGAAAGGACCGGGACAGGGGCCTACGAGCAGTACTTC.

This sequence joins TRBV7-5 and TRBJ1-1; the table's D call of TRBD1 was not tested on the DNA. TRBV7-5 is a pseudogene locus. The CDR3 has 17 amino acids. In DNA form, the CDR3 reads TGTGTCAGAAGCTTAGAATGGGACAGGGGGCGTAGCACTGAAGCTTTCTTT. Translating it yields CVRSLEWDRGRSTEAFF.

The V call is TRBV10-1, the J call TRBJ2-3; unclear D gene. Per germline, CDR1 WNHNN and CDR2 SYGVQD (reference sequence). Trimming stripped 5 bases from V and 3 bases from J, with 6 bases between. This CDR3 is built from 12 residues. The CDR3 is CASSLGTDTQYF. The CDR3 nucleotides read TGCGCCAGCAGTCTGGGGACAGATACGCAGTATTTT.

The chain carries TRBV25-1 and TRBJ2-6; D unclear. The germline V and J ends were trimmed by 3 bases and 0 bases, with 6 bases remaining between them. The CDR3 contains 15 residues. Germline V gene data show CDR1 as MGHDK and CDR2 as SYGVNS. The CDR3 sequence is CASSDPTSGANVLTF. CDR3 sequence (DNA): TGTGCCAGCAGTGACCCTACCTCTGGGGCCAACGTCCTGACTTTC.

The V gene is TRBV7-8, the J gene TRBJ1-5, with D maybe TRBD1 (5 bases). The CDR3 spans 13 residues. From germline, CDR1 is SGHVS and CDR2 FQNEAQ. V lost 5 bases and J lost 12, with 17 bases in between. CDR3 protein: CASSPRSGIIQHF. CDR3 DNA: TGTGCCAGCAGCCCCCGGTCAGGGATCATCCAGCATTTT.

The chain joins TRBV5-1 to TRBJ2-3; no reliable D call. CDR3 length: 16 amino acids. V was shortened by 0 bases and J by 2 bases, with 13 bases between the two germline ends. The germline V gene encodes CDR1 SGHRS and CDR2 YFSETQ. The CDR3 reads CASSLVGDTITDTQYF. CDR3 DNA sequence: TGCGCCAGCAGCTTGGTTGGGGATACTATCACAGATACGCAGTATTTT. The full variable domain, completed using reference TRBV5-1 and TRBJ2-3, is KAGVTQTPRYLIKTRGQQVTLSCSPISGHRSVSWYQQTPGQGLQFLFEYFSETQRNKGNFPGRFSGRQFSNSRSEMNVSTLELGDSALYLCASSLVGDTITDTQYFGPGTRLTVL.